The clone carrying this TCR beta chain was detected a few times. Its matching antigen is unknown. These data come from a study of cytomegalovirus exposure and HLA in healthy donors. On the study more broadly: Unique TCRs from HLA-typed donors, 65 million to 85 million of them, were held in an early data release.

Whole-study results and caveats: Data from an earlier analysis indicated that most TCR beta V segments were productive either about 87% or about 30% of the time.

PCR employed 60 Vbeta and 13 Jbeta primers. The method was immunoSEQ multiplex PCR; TCRdb's version includes in-frame clones alone and lacks a portion of them. The table lists about 140,000 clones, around 80% of them singletons. Germline CDR1 reads SGHDT; CDR2 reads YYEEEE. The junction had 6 bases not matched to a gene; V was cut back by 4 bases and J by 3 bases. This CDR3 is built from 14 residues. V usage is TRBV5-6 and J usage is TRBJ2-7, with 8 positions matching TRBD1. The sequence was obtained from a man in his forties or fifties in good health and CMV-seropositive. Input material: PBMCs. CDR3 in DNA: TGTGCCAGCAGCCCCGGGACAGGTATCTACGAGCAGTACTTC. Its protein is CASSPGTGIYEQYF.